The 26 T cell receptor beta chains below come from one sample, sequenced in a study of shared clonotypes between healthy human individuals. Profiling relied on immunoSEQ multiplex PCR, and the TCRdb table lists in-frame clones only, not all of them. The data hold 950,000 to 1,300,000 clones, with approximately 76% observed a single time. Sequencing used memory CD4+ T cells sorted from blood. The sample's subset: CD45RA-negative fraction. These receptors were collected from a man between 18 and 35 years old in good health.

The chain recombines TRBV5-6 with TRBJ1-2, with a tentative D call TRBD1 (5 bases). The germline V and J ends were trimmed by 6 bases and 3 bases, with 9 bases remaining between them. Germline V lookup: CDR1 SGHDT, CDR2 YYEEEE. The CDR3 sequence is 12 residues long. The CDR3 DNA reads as TGTGCCAGCACCCGGGGGGACTATGGCTACACCTTC. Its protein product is CASTRGDYGYTF.

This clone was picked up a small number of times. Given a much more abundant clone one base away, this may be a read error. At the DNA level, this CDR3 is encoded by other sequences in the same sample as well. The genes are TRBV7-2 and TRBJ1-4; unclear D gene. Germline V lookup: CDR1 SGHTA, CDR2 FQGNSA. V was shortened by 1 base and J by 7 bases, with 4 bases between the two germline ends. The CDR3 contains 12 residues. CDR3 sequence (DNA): TGTGCCAGCAGCTTAGACGGTGAAAAACTGTTTTTT. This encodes CASSLDGEKLFF.

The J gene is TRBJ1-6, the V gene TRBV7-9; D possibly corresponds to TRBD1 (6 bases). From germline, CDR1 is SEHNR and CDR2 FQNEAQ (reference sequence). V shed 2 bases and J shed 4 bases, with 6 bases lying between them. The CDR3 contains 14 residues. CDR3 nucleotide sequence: TGTGCCAGCAGCTTAACAGGGTATAATTCACCCCTCCACTTT. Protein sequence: CASSLTGYNSPLHF.

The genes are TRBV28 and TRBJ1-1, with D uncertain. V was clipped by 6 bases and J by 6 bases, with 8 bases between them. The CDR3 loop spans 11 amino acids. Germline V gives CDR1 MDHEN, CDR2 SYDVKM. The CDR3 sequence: CASRSWAEAFF. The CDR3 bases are TGTGCCAGCAGGAGCTGGGCTGAAGCTTTCTTT.

The CDR3 reads CASSLGQGGASEAFF. The DNA of the CDR3 is TGCGCCAGCAGCTTGGGCCAAGGGGGCGCAAGTGAAGCTTTCTTT. The chain uses TRBV5-1 and TRBJ1-1, with 7 bases matching TRBD1. Germline lookup yields CDR1 SGHRS and CDR2 YFSETQ. The CDR3 is 15 amino acids. V trimming: 0 bases; J trimming: 7 bases; junction bases outside the gene matches: 9.

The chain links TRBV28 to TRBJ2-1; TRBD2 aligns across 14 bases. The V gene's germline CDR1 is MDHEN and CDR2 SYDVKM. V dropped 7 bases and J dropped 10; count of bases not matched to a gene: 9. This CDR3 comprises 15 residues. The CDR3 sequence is CASTPRTSGGREQFF. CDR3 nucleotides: TGTGCCAGCACCCCTCGGACTAGCGGGGGGAGAGAGCAGTTCTTC.

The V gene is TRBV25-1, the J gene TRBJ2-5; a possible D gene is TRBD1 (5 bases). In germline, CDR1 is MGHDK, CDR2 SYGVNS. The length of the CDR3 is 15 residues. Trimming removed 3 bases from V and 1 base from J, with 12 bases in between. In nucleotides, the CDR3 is TGTGCCAGCAGTGAGGCGACAGTTCTCCAAGAGACCCAGTACTTC. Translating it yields CASSEATVLQETQYF.

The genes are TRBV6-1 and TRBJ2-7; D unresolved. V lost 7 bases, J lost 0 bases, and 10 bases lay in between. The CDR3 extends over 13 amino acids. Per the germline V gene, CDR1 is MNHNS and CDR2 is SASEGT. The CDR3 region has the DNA TGTGCCAGCACCGTCAGGAGCTCCTACGAGCAGTACTTC. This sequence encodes CASTVRSSYEQYF.

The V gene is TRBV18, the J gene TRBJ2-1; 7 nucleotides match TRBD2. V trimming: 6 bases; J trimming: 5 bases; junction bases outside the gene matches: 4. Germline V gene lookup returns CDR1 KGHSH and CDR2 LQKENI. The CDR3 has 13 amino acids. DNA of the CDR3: TGTGCCAGCTCCCAGCTAGCGGACAATGAGCAGTTCTTC. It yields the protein CASSQLADNEQFF.

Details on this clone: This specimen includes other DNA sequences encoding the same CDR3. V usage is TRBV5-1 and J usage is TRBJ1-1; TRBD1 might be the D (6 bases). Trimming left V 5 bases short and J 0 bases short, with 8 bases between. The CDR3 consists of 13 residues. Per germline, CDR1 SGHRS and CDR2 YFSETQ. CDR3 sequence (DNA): TGCGCCAGCAGTTGGACAGTGAACACTGAAGCTTTCTTT. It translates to CASSWTVNTEAFF.

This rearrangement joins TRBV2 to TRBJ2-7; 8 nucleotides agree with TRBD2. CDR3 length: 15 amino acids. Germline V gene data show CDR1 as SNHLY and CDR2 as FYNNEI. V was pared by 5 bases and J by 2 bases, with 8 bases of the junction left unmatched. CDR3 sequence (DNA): TGTGCCAGCAGTCTGGGACTAGGGATTCCCTACGAGCAGTACTTC. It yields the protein CASSLGLGIPYEQYF.

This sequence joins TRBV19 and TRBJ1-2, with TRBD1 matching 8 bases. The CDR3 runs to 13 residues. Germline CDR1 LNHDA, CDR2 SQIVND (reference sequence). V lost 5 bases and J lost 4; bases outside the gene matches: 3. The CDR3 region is CASSVGQGYGYTF. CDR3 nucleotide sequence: TGTGCCAGTAGTGTCGGACAGGGCTATGGCTACACCTTC.

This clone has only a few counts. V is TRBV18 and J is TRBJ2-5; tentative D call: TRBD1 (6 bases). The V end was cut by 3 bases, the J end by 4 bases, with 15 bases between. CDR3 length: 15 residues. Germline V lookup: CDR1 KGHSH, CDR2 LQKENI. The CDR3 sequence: CASSPSQGYGETQYF. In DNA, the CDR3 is TGTGCCAGCTCACCTTCACAGGGTTATGGAGAGACCCAGTACTTC.

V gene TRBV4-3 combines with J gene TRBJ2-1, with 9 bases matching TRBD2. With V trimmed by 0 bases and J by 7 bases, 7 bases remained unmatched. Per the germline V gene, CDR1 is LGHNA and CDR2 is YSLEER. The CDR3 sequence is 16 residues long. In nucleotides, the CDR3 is TGCGCCAGCAGCCAAGATCGGCGGGAGGGCATGAATGAGCAGTTCTTC. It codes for CASSQDRREGMNEQFF.

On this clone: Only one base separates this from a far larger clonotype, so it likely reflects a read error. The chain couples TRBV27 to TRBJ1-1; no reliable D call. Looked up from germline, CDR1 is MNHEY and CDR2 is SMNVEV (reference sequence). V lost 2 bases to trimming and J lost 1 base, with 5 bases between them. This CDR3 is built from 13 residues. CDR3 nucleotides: TGTGCCAGCAGTTTAATGACGAACACTGAAGCTTTCTTT. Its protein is CASSLMTNTEAFF.

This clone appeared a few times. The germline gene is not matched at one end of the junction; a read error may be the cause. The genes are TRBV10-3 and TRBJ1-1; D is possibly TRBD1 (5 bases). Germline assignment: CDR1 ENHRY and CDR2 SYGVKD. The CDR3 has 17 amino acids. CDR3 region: CAISQSGLRDGSTEAFF. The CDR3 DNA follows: TGTGCCATCAGTCAGTCGGGACTCCGAGACGGAAGCACTGAAGCTTTCTTT.

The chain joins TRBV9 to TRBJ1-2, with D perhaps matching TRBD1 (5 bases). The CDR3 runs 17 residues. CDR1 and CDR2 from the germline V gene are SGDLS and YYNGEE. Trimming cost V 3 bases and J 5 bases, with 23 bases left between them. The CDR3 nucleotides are TGTGCCAGCAGCGCAGCCGCCCCTCCCAGGGATCCGTATGGCTACACCTTC. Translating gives CASSAAAPPRDPYGYTF.

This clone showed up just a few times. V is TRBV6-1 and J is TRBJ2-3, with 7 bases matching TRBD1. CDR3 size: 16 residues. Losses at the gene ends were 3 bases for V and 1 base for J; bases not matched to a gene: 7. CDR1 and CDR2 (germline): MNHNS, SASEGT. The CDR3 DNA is TGTGCCAGCAGTGAGAGGGGGCTTGGAGGCACAGATACGCAGTATTTT. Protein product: CASSERGLGGTDTQYF.

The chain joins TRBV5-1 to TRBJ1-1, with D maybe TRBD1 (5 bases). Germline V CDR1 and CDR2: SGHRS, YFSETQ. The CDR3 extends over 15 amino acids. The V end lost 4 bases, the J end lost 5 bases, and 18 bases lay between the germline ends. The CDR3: CASSPSAGKGTEAFF. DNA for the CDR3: TGCGCCAGCAGCCCGAGCGCCGGGAAGGGGACTGAAGCTTTCTTT.

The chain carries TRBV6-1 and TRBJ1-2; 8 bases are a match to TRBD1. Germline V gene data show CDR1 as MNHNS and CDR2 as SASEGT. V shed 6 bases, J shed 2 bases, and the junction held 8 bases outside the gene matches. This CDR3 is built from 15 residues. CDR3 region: CASRDPDRANYGYTF. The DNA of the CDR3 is TGTGCCAGCAGAGACCCGGACAGGGCGAACTATGGCTACACCTTC.

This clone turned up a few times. CDR3 residues: CASSYSDAEKLFF. The CDR3, as DNA: TGTGCCAGCAGTTACTCTGACGCAGAAAAACTGTTTTTT. The chain links TRBV6-5 to TRBJ1-4; D gene uncertain. V gave up 0 bases and J gave up 8 bases, with 7 bases separating them. Germline assignment: CDR1 MNHEY and CDR2 SVGAGI. The CDR3 extends over 13 amino acids.

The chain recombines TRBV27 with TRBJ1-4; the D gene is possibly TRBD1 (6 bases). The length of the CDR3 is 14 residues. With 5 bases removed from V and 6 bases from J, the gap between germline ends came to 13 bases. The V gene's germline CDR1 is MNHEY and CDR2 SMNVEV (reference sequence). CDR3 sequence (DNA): TGTGCCAGCAGTGAGACAGGCTGGGATGAAAAACTGTTTTTT. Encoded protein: CASSETGWDEKLFF. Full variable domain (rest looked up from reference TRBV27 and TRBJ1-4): EAQVTQNPRYLITVTGKKLTVTCSQNMNHEYMSWYRQDPGLGLRQIYYSMNVEVTDKGDVPEGYKVSRKEKRNFPLILESPSPNQTSLYFCASSETGWDEKLFFGSGTQLSVL.

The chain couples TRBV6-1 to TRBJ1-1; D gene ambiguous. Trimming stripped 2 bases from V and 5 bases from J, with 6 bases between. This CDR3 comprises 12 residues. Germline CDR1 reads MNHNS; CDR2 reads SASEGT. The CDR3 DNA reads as TGTGCCAGCAGTGAAATTAGGACTGAAGCTTTCTTT. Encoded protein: CASSEIRTEAFF.

CDR3 region: CATSRLTAGDEQYF. The CDR3, as DNA: TGTGCCACCAGCAGGCTAACGGCGGGGGACGAGCAGTACTTC. The chain links TRBV15 to TRBJ2-7; TRBD2 matches 7 bases. Per germline, CDR1 LNHNV and CDR2 YYDKDF (reference sequence). This CDR3 is 14 amino acids long. The V gene end was trimmed by 3 bases and the J gene end by 5 bases; junction bases not matched to a gene: 7.

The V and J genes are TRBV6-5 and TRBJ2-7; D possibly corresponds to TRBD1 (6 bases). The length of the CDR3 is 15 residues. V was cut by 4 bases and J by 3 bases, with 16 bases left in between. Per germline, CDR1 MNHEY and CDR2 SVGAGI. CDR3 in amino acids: CASSSPSQGFYEQYF. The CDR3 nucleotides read TGTGCCAGCAGTTCCCCCTCCCAGGGGTTCTACGAGCAGTACTTC.

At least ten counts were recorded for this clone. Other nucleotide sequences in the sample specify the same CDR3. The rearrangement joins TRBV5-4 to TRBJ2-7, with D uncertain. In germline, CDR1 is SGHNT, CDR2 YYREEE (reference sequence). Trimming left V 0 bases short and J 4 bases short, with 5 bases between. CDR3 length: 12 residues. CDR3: CASSLDRYEQYF. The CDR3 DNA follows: TGTGCCAGCAGCTTGGACAGATACGAGCAGTACTTC.